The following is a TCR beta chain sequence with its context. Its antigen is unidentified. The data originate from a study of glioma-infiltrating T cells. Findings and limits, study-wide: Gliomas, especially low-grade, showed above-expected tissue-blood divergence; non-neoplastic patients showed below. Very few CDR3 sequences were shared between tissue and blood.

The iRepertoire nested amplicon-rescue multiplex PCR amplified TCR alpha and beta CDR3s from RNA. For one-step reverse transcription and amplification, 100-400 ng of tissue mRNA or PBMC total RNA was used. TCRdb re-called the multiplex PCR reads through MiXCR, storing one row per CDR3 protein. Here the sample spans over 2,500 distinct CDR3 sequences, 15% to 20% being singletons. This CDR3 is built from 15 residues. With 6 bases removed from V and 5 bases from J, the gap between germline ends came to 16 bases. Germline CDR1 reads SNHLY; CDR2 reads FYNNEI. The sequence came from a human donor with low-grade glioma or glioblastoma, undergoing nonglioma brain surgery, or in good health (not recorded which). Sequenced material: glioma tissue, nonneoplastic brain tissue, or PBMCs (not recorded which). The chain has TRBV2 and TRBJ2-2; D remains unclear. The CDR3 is CASSVVVAWTGELFF. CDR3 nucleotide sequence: TGTGCCAGCAGCGTGGTGGTGGCTTGGACCGGGGAGCTGTTTTTT. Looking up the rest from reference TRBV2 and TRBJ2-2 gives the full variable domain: EPEVTQTPSHQVTQMGQEVILRCVPISNHLYFYWYRQILGQKVEFLVSFYNNEISEKSEIFDDQFSVERPDGSNFTLKIRSTKLEDSAMYFCASSVVVAWTGELFFGEGSRLTVL.